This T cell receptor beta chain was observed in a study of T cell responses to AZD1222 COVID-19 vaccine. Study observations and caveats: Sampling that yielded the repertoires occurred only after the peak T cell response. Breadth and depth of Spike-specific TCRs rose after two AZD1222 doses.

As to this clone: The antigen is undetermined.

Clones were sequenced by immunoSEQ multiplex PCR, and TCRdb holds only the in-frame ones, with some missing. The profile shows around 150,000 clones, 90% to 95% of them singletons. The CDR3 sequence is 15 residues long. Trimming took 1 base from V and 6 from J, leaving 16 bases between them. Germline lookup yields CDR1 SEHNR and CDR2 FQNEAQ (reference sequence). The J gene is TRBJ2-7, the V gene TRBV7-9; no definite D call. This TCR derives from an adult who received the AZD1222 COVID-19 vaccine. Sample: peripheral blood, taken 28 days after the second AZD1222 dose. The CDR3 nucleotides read TGTGCCAGCAGCTTAGGTGCGGTGAACCCCTTCGAGCAGTACTTC. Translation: CASSLGAVNPFEQYF.